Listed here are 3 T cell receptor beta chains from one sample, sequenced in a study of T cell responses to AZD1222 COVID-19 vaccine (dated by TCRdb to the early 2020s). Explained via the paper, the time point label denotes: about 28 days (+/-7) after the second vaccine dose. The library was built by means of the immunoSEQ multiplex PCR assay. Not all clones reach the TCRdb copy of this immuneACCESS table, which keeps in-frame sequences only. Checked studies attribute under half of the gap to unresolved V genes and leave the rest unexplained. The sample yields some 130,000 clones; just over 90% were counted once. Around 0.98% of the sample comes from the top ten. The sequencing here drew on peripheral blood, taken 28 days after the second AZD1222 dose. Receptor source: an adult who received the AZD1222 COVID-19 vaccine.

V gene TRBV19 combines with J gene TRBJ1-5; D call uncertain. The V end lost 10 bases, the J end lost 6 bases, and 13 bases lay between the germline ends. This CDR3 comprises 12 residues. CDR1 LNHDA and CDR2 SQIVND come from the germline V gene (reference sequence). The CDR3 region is CATRFGSQPQHF. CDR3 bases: TGTGCCACCCGCTTCGGGTCTCAGCCCCAGCATTTT.

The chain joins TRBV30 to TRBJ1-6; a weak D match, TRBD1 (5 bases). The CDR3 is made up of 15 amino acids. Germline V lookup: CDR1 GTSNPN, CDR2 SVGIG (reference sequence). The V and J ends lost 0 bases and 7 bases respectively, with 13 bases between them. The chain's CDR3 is CAWSVLTGSNSPLHF. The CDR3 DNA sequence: TGTGCCTGGAGTGTGCTAACAGGAAGCAATTCACCCCTCCACTTT.

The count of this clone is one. As DNA, the CDR3 is TGTGCCAGCAGTTTATCTATCACTGAAGCTTTCTTT. Protein: CASSLSITEAFF. V usage is TRBV12-3 or TRBV12-4 and J usage is TRBJ1-1, with D hard to call. Trimming left V 2 bases short and J 4 bases short, with 5 bases between. CDR3 length: 12 amino acids.